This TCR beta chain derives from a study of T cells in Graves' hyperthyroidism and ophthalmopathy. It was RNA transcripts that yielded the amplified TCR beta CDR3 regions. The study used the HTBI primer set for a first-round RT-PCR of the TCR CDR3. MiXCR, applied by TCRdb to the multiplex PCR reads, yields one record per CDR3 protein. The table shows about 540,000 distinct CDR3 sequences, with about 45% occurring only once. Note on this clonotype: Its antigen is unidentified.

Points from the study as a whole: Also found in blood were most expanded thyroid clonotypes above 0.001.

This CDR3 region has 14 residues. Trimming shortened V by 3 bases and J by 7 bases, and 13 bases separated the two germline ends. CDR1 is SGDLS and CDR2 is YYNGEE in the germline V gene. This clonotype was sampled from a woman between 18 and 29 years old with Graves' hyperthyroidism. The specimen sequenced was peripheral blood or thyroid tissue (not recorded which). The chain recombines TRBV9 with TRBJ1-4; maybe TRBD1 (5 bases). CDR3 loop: CASSEQSRAEKLFF. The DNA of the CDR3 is TGTGCCAGCAGCGAACAGAGCAGGGCTGAAAAACTGTTTTTT.